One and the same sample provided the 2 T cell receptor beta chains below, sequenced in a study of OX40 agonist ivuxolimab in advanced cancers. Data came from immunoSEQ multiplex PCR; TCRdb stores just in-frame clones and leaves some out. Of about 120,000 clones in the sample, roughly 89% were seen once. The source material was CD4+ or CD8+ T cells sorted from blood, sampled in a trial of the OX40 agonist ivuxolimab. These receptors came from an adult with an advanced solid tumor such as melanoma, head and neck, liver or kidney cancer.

Here the CDR3 DNA reads TGTGCCAGCAGTCGTGGGACAGGGGTCAATCAGCCCCAGCATTTT. Translating gives CASSRGTGVNQPQHF. V is TRBV28 and J is TRBJ1-5, with TRBD1 matching 10 bases. With V trimmed by 5 bases and J by 3 bases, 4 bases remained unmatched. This CDR3 spans 15 amino acids. Germline lookup yields CDR1 MDHEN and CDR2 SYDVKM.

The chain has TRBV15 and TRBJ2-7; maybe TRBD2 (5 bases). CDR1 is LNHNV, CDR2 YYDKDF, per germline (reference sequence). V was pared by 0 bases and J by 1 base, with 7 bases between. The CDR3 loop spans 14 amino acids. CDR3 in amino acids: CATSRDRGSYEQYF. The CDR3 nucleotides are TGTGCCACCAGCAGAGATCGCGGGTCCTACGAGCAGTACTTC.